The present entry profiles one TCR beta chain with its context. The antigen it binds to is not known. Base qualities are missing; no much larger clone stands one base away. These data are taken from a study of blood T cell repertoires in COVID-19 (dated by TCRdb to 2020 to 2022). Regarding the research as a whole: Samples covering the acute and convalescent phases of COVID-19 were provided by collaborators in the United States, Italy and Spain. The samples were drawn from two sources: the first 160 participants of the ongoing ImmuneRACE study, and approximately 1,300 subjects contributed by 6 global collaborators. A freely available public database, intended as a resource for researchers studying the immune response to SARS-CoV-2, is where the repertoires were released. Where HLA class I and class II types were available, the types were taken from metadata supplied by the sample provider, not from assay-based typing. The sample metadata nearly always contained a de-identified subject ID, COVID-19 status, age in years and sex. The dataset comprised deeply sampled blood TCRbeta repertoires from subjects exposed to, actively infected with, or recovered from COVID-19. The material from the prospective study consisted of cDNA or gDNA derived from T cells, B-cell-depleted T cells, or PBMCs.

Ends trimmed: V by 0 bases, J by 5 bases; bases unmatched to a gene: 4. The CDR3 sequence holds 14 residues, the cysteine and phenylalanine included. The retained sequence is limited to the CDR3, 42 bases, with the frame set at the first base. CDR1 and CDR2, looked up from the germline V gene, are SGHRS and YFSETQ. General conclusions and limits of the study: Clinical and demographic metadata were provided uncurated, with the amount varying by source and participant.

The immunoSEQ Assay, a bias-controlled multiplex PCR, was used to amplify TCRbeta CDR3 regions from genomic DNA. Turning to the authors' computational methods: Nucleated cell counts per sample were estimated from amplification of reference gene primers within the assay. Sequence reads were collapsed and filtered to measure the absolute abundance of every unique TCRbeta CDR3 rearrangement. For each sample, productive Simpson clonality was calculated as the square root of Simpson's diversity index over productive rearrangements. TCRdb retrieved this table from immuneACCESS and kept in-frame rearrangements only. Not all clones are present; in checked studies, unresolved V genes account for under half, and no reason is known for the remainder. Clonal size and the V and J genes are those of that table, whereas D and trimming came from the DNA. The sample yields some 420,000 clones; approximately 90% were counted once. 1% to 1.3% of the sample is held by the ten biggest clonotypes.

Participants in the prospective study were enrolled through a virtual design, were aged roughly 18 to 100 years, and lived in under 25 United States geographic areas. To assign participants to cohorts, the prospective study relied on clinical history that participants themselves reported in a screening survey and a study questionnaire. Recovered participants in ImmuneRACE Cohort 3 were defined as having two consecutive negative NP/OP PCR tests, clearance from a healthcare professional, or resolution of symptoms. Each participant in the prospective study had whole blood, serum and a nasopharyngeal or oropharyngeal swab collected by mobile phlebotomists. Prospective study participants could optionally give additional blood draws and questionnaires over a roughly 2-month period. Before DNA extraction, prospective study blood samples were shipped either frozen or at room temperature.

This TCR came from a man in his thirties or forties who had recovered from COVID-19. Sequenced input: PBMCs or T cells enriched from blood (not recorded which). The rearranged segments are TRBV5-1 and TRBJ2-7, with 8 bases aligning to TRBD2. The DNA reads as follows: TGCGCCAGCAGCTTGGTTAGCGGGGATCACGAGCAGTACTTC. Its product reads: CASSLVSGDHEQYF.